This passage covers 12 T cell receptor beta chains from one sample sequenced in a study of beta chain features in type 1 diabetes. TCRB transcripts that were expressed got sequenced, as all of the isolated RNA had been reverse transcribed. Libraries were prepared by immunoSEQ multiplex PCR; TCRdb keeps only in-frame clonotypes and omits some of them. The sample carries a few hundred thousand clones, approximately 15% recorded once. Material: naive CD4+ T cells from blood. Source of these receptors: a man aged 25-45 years in good health.

The table lists this clone with a few counts. The chain employs TRBV12-5 and TRBJ2-3; no definite D call. Germline loops: CDR1 LGHNT, CDR2 FRNRAP. V was clipped by 5 bases and J by 7 bases, with 10 bases between them. This CDR3 has 12 amino acids. CDR3 bases: TGTGCTAGTGGTCTCGACCTCAATACGCAGTATTTT. Translation: CASGLDLNTQYF.

In DNA, the CDR3 is TGTGCCAGCAGCTTAATGCCGGGCACTGAAGCTTTCTTT. Amino acids: CASSLMPGTEAFF. V and J are TRBV7-9 and TRBJ1-1, with no clear D. Germline values: CDR1 SEHNR, CDR2 FQNEAQ (reference sequence). The CDR3 contains 13 residues. Trimming took 2 bases from V and 4 from J, leaving 8 bases between them.

This clone was found a few times. The chain employs TRBV10-3 and TRBJ2-7, with 10 nucleotides matching TRBD2. With 6 bases clipped from V and 1 base from J, the junction kept 6 bases outside the gene matches. The germline V gene has CDR1 ENHRY and CDR2 SYGVKD. The CDR3 contains 15 residues. The CDR3 sequence: CAISSPGLASYEQYF. In nucleotides, the CDR3 is TGTGCCATCAGCTCACCGGGACTAGCGTCCTACGAGCAGTACTTC.

This clone turned up a few times. The chain uses TRBV5-4 and TRBJ2-3; 9 nucleotides align to TRBD2. The V gene end was trimmed by 4 bases and the J gene end by 2 bases; junction bases not matched to a gene: 5. The CDR3 runs 15 residues. Germline CDR1 reads SGHNT; CDR2 reads YYREEE (reference sequence). For the CDR3, the DNA is TGTGCCAGCAGCACCTTAGCGGGAGACACAGATACGCAGTATTTT. Its protein product is CASSTLAGDTDTQYF.

On this clone: The sample carries other DNA sequences with the same CDR3. The chain is built from TRBV7-3 and TRBJ2-3; D ambiguous. Germline V gene sequence: CDR1 SGHTA, CDR2 FQGTGA. V lost 2 bases and J lost 0, with 3 bases in between. This CDR3 comprises 13 residues. Here the CDR3 reads CASSLGSTDTQYF. The CDR3 nucleotides are TGTGCCAGCAGCTTAGGGAGCACAGATACGCAGTATTTT.

This clone appeared a few times. This chain links TRBV7-3 with TRBJ2-6; D is unclear. The germline V and J ends were trimmed by 2 bases and 2 bases, with 13 bases remaining between them. CDR1 and CDR2 from the germline V gene are SGHTA and FQGTGA. This CDR3 is built from 17 residues. Here the CDR3 reads CASSLQVVTAGANVLTF. The CDR3 nucleotides read TGTGCCAGCAGCTTACAGGTGGTCACCGCTGGGGCCAACGTCCTGACTTTC.

This clone came up a few times. This rearrangement joins TRBV6-1 to TRBJ2-7, with no clear D. CDR1 and CDR2 from the germline V gene are MNHNS and SASEGT. This CDR3 is built from 13 residues. CDR3 in DNA: TGTGCGACAACAGTGTATGGCTCCTACGAGCAGTACTTC. It yields the protein CATTVYGSYEQYF.

The chain links TRBV14 to TRBJ2-1; D remains unclear. V was pared by 4 bases and J by 2 bases, with 15 bases between. Looked up from germline, CDR1 is SGHDN and CDR2 is FVKESK. There are 16 residues in the CDR3. CDR3 protein: CASSPLSRMTYNEQFF. DNA of the CDR3: TGTGCCAGCAGCCCCCTTTCCAGGATGACCTACAATGAGCAGTTCTTC.

The rearrangement uses TRBV4-3 and TRBJ1-1; D is undetermined. V dropped 0 bases and J dropped 5 bases, with 7 bases sitting between them. The CDR3 totals 13 residues. The germline V gene has CDR1 LGHNA and CDR2 YSLEER. The CDR3 loop reads CASSQDTRTEAFF. The CDR3 region has the DNA TGCGCCAGCAGCCAAGATACACGAACTGAAGCTTTCTTT.

V gene TRBV5-1 combines with J gene TRBJ2-7; D is undetermined. V was clipped by 4 bases and J by 0 bases, with 8 bases between them. The CDR3 has 13 amino acids. Germline CDR1 is SGHRS and CDR2 is YFSETQ. CDR3 coding DNA: TGCGCCAGCAGCCGTGGCAGCTCCTACGAGCAGTACGTC. Its translation is CASSRGSSYEQYV.

This clone was seen more than once but under ten times. The V call is TRBV5-1, the J call TRBJ2-2; 7 positions agree with TRBD2. The CDR3 sequence is 17 residues long. V dropped 3 bases and J dropped 1; count of bases not matched to a gene: 9. Germline V CDR1 and CDR2: SGHRS, YFSETQ. The CDR3 is CASSSPLIAGNTGELFF. The CDR3 DNA reads as TGCGCCAGCAGCTCCCCCCTGATAGCGGGGAACACCGGGGAGCTGTTTTTT.

V is TRBV7-2 and J is TRBJ1-2; D is perhaps TRBD1 (6 bases). The CDR3 extends over 14 amino acids. From germline, CDR1 is SGHTA and CDR2 FQGNSA. V gave up 7 bases and J gave up 7 bases, with 19 bases separating them. The CDR3 sequence: CASTLGPGAIGYTF. The CDR3 nucleotides are TGTGCCAGCACCCTAGGCCCGGGGGCTATTGGCTACACCTTC.